The rows below give T cell receptor beta chains drawn from one sample of a study of blood T cell repertoires in COVID-19. TCRdb's copy holds only in-frame clones and misses some; the assay was immunoSEQ multiplex PCR. The sample has approximately 100,000 clones; roughly nine tenths are singletons. Sequences were obtained from peripheral blood. These receptors were obtained from a woman over 75 in a cohort sampled during active COVID-19. CDR3s leave out the opening cysteine and the closing phenylalanine or tryptophan. Fields, in order: J gene, V gene, CDR3 protein.

j_call: TRBJ2-1
v_call: TRBV7-9
cdr3_aa: ASSSAGTDYNEQF

j_call: TRBJ1-2
v_call: TRBV6-5
cdr3_aa: ASSKTGSYGYT

j_call: TRBJ2-7
v_call: TRBV7-9
cdr3_aa: ASSWGQGSYEQY

j_call: TRBJ1-5
v_call: TRBV5-1
cdr3_aa: ASSLEGSNQPQH

j_call: TRBJ2-5
v_call: TRBV24-1
cdr3_aa: ATSDPGQGTQETQY

j_call: TRBJ2-3
v_call: TRBV4-1
cdr3_aa: ASSQPSGVSTDTQY

j_call: TRBJ2-1
v_call: TRBV24-1
cdr3_aa: ATKAGYGEQF

j_call: TRBJ2-7
v_call: TRBV5-1
cdr3_aa: ASSLEGTQGEQY

j_call: TRBJ1-1
v_call: TRBV11-2
cdr3_aa: ASSPQSVEAF

j_call: TRBJ2-7
v_call: TRBV5-4
cdr3_aa: ASSLGDWGGGRMYEQY

j_call: TRBJ2-7
v_call: TRBV3-1/TRBV3-2
cdr3_aa: ASSHRGGSYEQY

j_call: TRBJ2-7
v_call: TRBV6-5
cdr3_aa: ASSSDSTGSYEQY

j_call: TRBJ2-7
v_call: TRBV7-2
cdr3_aa: ASSPPGSHEQY

j_call: TRBJ2-7
v_call: TRBV5-5
cdr3_aa: ASSFDSGGGEQY

j_call: TRBJ1-1
v_call: TRBV3-1/TRBV3-2
cdr3_aa: ASSQGTGGIATEAF

j_call: TRBJ1-2
v_call: TRBV5-8
cdr3_aa: ASSHKEVNYGYT

j_call: TRBJ2-1
v_call: TRBV5-1
cdr3_aa: ASMSAGAYNEQF

j_call: TRBJ1-5
v_call: TRBV3-1/TRBV3-2
cdr3_aa: ASRQGINQPQH

j_call: TRBJ2-1
v_call: TRBV23-1
cdr3_aa: ASSHPERAGRYNEQF

j_call: TRBJ2-3
v_call: TRBV28
cdr3_aa: ASSGGFLRGTDTQY

j_call: TRBJ2-7
v_call: TRBV10-1
cdr3_aa: ASSEIGQAGTYEQY

j_call: TRBJ2-7
v_call: TRBV21-1
cdr3_aa: ASFPSGKSSYEQY

j_call: TRBJ1-2
v_call: TRBV18
cdr3_aa: ASSVSTVYGYT

j_call: TRBJ2-7
v_call: TRBV18
cdr3_aa: ASSPSNPGGHNYEQY

j_call: TRBJ1-2
v_call: TRBV4-1
cdr3_aa: ASSQENSGLYGYT

j_call: TRBJ2-5
v_call: TRBV5-1
cdr3_aa: ASSLGPAGGQETQY

j_call: TRBJ1-1
v_call: TRBV3-1/TRBV3-2
cdr3_aa: ASSPQWNTEAF

j_call: TRBJ1-1
v_call: TRBV6-5
cdr3_aa: ASSYRERNTEAF

j_call: TRBJ1-2
v_call: TRBV3-1/TRBV3-2
cdr3_aa: ASSSRTGTIYGYT

j_call: TRBJ1-5
v_call: TRBV9
cdr3_aa: ASSATPGTGGNQPQH